Below, one T cell receptor beta chain is given with its context. Clones were sequenced by immunoSEQ multiplex PCR, and TCRdb holds only the in-frame ones, with some missing. In the table there are approximately 71,000 clones, 85% to 90% of which are singletons. Germline V gene sequence: CDR1 MGHRA, CDR2 YSYEKL. This CDR3 is built from 15 residues. V dropped 6 bases and J dropped 2; count of bases not matched to a gene: 8. The data belong to a study of PD-L1 blockade in urothelial cancer. The sequence was obtained from a man in his fifties or sixties with urothelial cancer. The sequencing here drew on PBMCs, taken around atezolizumab (anti-PD-L1) treatment. The chain joins TRBV4-1 to TRBJ2-3, with 7 bases fitting TRBD2. This chain's CDR3 is CASRWSSGNTDTQYF. The CDR3 coding sequence is TGCGCCAGCAGATGGTCTAGCGGAAACACAGATACGCAGTATTTT.